The 6 T cell receptor beta chains below were found in one sample sequenced in a study of vaccination effects on CD4 cells after COVID-19. Their specific antigens are unknown. Clones were read by immunoSEQ multiplex PCR, and TCRdb kept only the in-frame ones, dropping some. The sample consists of around 26,000 clones, around 78% of them appearing once. Before any sequencing was done, the ViraFEST assay used viral peptide pools to expand antigen-specific CD4+ T cells. The culture ran for roughly ten days before CD4+ T cells were isolated. SARS-CoV-2 infected the person between March and December 2020, as confirmed by PCR. The sample here was CD4+ T cells from PBMCs cultured with HCoV-NL63 spike peptides, taken before COVID-19 vaccination. Receptors originate from a human donor who had a prior SARS-CoV-2 infection.

This chain uses TRBV18 with TRBJ2-7; perhaps TRBD1 as D (6 bases). Trimming removed 2 bases from V and 3 bases from J, with 11 bases in between. The V gene's germline CDR1 is KGHSH and CDR2 LQKENI. This CDR3 is 14 amino acids long. CDR3 DNA: TGTGCCAGCTCACCAGGAGACAGGATCTACGAGCAGTACTTC. Protein sequence: CASSPGDRIYEQYF.

The V and J genes are TRBV2 and TRBJ2-2, with D tentatively TRBD2 (5 bases). CDR3 length: 14 amino acids. Trimming removed 5 bases at V and 4 bases at J, with 11 bases between. Germline V CDR1 and CDR2: SNHLY, FYNNEI. CDR3 DNA: TGTGCCAGCAGTACCCGGACTGCCACCGGGGAGCTGTTTTTT. This encodes CASSTRTATGELFF.

The V gene is TRBV7-2, the J gene TRBJ2-7, with 10 bases matching TRBD2. Germline assignment: CDR1 SGHTA and CDR2 FQGNSA. Trimming took 3 bases from V and 6 from J; bases not matched to a gene: 8. The CDR3 spans 15 residues. Here the CDR3 reads CASSFDRTSGGEQYF. Here the CDR3 DNA reads TGTGCCAGCAGCTTTGATCGGACTAGCGGAGGCGAGCAGTACTTC.

The genes are TRBV11-3 and TRBJ2-1; no clear D gene. Trimming removed 1 base at V and 7 bases at J, with 8 bases between. Germline CDR1 SGHNT, CDR2 YENEEA. The CDR3 covers 13 residues. The CDR3: CASSLGQMNEQFF. The CDR3 region has the DNA TGTGCCAGCAGCTTAGGCCAGATGAATGAGCAGTTCTTC. Drawing the rest from reference TRBV11-3 and TRBJ2-1, the complete variable domain is EAGVVQSPRYKIIEKKQPVAFWCNPISGHNTLYWYLQNLGQGPELLIRYENEEAVDDSQLPKDRFSAERLKGVDSTLKIQPAELGDSAVYLCASSLGQMNEQFFGPGTRLTVL.

The CDR3 DNA is TGTGCCAGCAGAGAACGACAGGGGGGAGCTGGAAACACCATATATTTT. Translated, it gives CASRERQGGAGNTIYF. The chain has TRBV2 and TRBJ1-3; TRBD1 matches at 9 bases. Germline loops: CDR1 SNHLY, CDR2 FYNNEI. After removal of 6 bases from V and 2 bases from J, the junction contained 8 bases not matched to a gene. CDR3 size: 16 residues.

This clone has just one count. The chain carries TRBV11-3 and TRBJ2-5; 8 bases line up with TRBD2. Germline V gene lookup returns CDR1 SGHNT and CDR2 YENEEA. Trimming at V came to 6 bases and at J to 3 bases, leaving 9 bases not matched to a gene. CDR3 length: 15 residues. CDR3 residues: CASRPPGGREETQYF. The DNA of the CDR3 is TGTGCCAGCAGGCCTCCGGGGGGGAGGGAAGAGACCCAGTACTTC.